These 22 T cell receptor beta chains were sequenced from one sample in a study of blood T cell repertoires in COVID-19. Assay used: immunoSEQ multiplex PCR; TCRdb lists only in-frame clones, some missing. The sample lists 40,000 to 65,000 clones; approximately 84% were seen once. Input material: peripheral blood. The source is a human donor in a cohort sampled during active COVID-19.

V is TRBV4-2 and J is TRBJ2-3; D is possibly TRBD2 (5 bases). Germline V gene sequence: CDR1 LGHNA, CDR2 YNFKEQ. The ends were cut back, 0 bases at V and 4 bases at J, with 14 bases in the middle. CDR3 size: 16 residues. As DNA, the CDR3 is TGTGCCAGCAGCCAAGATCAAACTAGACTGTCAGATACGCAGTATTTT. This codes for CASSQDQTRLSDTQYF.

The chain combines TRBV7-9 with TRBJ2-1; 9 positions match TRBD1. V trimming: 1 base; J trimming: 4 bases; junction bases outside the gene matches: 2. Germline V CDR1 and CDR2: SEHNR, FQNEAQ (reference sequence). The CDR3 is 15 residues long. In nucleotides, the CDR3 is TGTGCCAGCAGCTTAGAAGGGACAGGGTACAATGAGCAGTTCTTC. This translates into CASSLEGTGYNEQFF.

This clone has a handful of counts. The chain employs TRBV6-5 and TRBJ1-5; a possible D gene is TRBD1 (6 bases). V shed 5 bases and J shed 2 bases, with 13 bases lying between them. From germline, CDR1 is MNHEY and CDR2 SVGAGI. The CDR3 runs 15 residues. CDR3 sequence reads: CASSPRSGGNQPQHF. CDR3 DNA sequence: TGTGCCAGCAGTCCTCGTTCAGGGGGCAATCAGCCCCAGCATTTT.

This clone was observed a handful of times. This chain uses TRBV7-6 with TRBJ1-5; D remains ambiguous. There are 13 residues in the CDR3. In germline, CDR1 is SGHVS, CDR2 FNYEAQ. Trimming pared 1 base from V and 4 bases from J, leaving 5 bases between. CDR3: CASSLDSNQPQHF. DNA for the CDR3: TGTGCCAGCAGCTTAGATTCGAATCAGCCCCAGCATTTT.

This clone was observed a handful of times. V usage is TRBV4-2 and J usage is TRBJ2-4; 10 nucleotides align to TRBD2. Germline trimming cut 1 base from V and 3 bases from J; bases unmatched to any gene: 0. In germline, CDR1 is LGHNA, CDR2 YNFKEQ. This CDR3 contains 15 residues. In nucleotides, the CDR3 is TGTGCCAGCAGCCAAGGACTAGCGGGCAAAAACATTCAGTACTTC. This sequence encodes CASSQGLAGKNIQYF.

The table lists this clone with a count of one. This sequence joins TRBV7-3 and TRBJ1-1, with no clear D. CDR1 is SGHTA, CDR2 FQGTGA, per germline. V gave up 6 bases and J gave up 0 bases, with 8 bases separating them. The CDR3 is made up of 13 amino acids. This CDR3 reads CASRSDLNTEAFF. The CDR3 DNA is TGTGCCAGCAGGTCCGACTTGAACACTGAAGCTTTCTTT.

The rearrangement uses TRBV5-5 and TRBJ1-1, with D possibly matching TRBD1 (6 bases). Germline V gene data show CDR1 as SGHKS and CDR2 as YYEKEE (reference sequence). This CDR3 is built from 14 residues. V lost 3 bases to trimming and J lost 2 bases, with 11 bases between them. CDR3 residues: CASSWDGTNTEAFF. The CDR3 DNA sequence: TGTGCCAGCAGCTGGGACGGGACAAACACTGAAGCTTTCTTT.

V usage is TRBV6-5 and J usage is TRBJ2-7, with TRBD1 as a possible D gene (5 bases). V lost 3 bases to trimming and J lost 3 bases, with 6 bases between them. Germline-derived CDR1 and CDR2 are MNHEY and SVGAGI. The CDR3 has 12 residues. This chain's CDR3 is CASSYDSYEQYF. CDR3 sequence (DNA): TGTGCCAGCAGTTATGACAGCTACGAGCAGTACTTC.

The chain carries TRBV4-1 and TRBJ1-6, with D uncertain. There are 14 residues in the CDR3. Trimming removed 1 base at V and 9 bases at J, with 10 bases between. CDR1 is MGHRA, CDR2 YSYEKL, per germline. DNA of the CDR3: TGCGCCAGCAGCCAAGGGCAGTCCTTTTCACCCCTCCACTTT. Its protein product is CASSQGQSFSPLHF.

The rearrangement uses TRBV5-4 and TRBJ1-4; 8 bases are a match to TRBD1. V dropped 2 bases and J dropped 5; count of bases not matched to a gene: 11. The CDR3 is 17 amino acids. Germline CDR1 is SGHNT and CDR2 is YYREEE (reference sequence). The CDR3 is CASSFRVTTGGNEKLFF. Here the CDR3 DNA reads TGTGCCAGCAGCTTCAGGGTGACAACAGGGGGGAATGAAAAACTGTTTTTT.

The chain carries TRBV5-4 and TRBJ2-5, with a tentative D call TRBD1 (6 bases). In germline, CDR1 is SGHNT, CDR2 YYREEE (reference sequence). V dropped 3 bases and J dropped 5 bases, with 11 bases sitting between them. CDR3 length equals 13 residues. The CDR3 DNA reads TGTGCCAGCAGCTCACAGGGTTTGGAGACCCAGTACTTC. Translating gives CASSSQGLETQYF.

In this sample, this clone turned up once. This chain joins TRBV9 and TRBJ1-2; the D is unclear. V was cut by 4 bases and J by 5 bases, with 12 bases left in between. The germline CDR1 and CDR2 sequences are SGDLS and YYNGEE. This CDR3 has 13 amino acids. The CDR3 is CASSPDGSYGYTF. CDR3 coding DNA: TGTGCCAGCAGCCCCGACGGGAGTTATGGCTACACCTTC.

The rearrangement joins TRBV7-2 to TRBJ2-1; possibly TRBD2 for D (6 bases). Germline lookup yields CDR1 SGHTA and CDR2 FQGNSA. This CDR3 spans 16 amino acids. Trimming left V 5 bases short and J 5 bases short, with 19 bases between. CDR3 DNA: TGTGCCAGCAGCCCCTGGGGTGGGGGGAGGAACAATGAGCAGTTCTTC. This codes for CASSPWGGGRNNEQFF.

The gene calls are TRBV7-9 and TRBJ2-7; D may be TRBD1 (5 bases). The V end was cut by 5 bases, the J end by 2 bases, with 16 bases between. CDR3 length equals 15 residues. The germline gives CDR1 SEHNR, CDR2 FQNEAQ (reference sequence). This chain's CDR3 is CASSNPGAGTYEQYF. For the CDR3, the DNA is TGTGCCAGCAGCAACCCGGGTGCAGGGACCTACGAGCAGTACTTC.

This chain links TRBV7-2 with TRBJ2-2; tentative D call: TRBD2 (5 bases). The CDR3 covers 16 residues. Germline V lookup: CDR1 SGHTA, CDR2 FQGNSA. Between the trimmed V and J ends, which lost 5 bases and 0 bases, there was a span of 13 bases. CDR3 region: CASSQSGGPNTGELFF. CDR3 DNA sequence: TGTGCCAGCAGCCAAAGCGGCGGGCCGAACACCGGGGAGCTGTTTTTT.

The V gene is TRBV6-5, the J gene TRBJ2-7; TRBD2 is a possible D gene (5 bases). Germline V lookup: CDR1 MNHEY, CDR2 SVGAGI. The V and J ends lost 7 bases and 3 bases respectively, with 10 bases between them. The CDR3 consists of 12 residues. CDR3 amino acids: CASTSGYYEQYF. The CDR3 DNA is TGTGCCAGCACTTCGGGGTACTACGAGCAGTACTTC.

This chain connects TRBV5-3 to TRBJ1-5, with D possibly being TRBD1 (6 bases). TRBV5-3 is an open reading frame whose function is uncertain. The ends were cut back, 5 bases at V and 4 bases at J, with 19 bases in the middle. The CDR3 is 16 residues long. The CDR3 DNA sequence: TGTGCCAGAAGGAATGATTTCAGGGGCCGAAATCAGCCCCAGCATTTT. This sequence encodes CARRNDFRGRNQPQHF.

This clone has only one observation. The genes are TRBV6-5 and TRBJ2-3, with D unresolved. The CDR3 is 15 amino acids. CDR1 MNHEY and CDR2 SVGAGI come from the germline V gene. V was shortened by 0 bases and J by 2 bases, with 9 bases between the two germline ends. DNA of the CDR3: TGTGCCAGCAGTTACTCCGCTAGTTTCACAGATACGCAGTATTTT. It is translated as CASSYSASFTDTQYF.

The chain couples TRBV12-3 or TRBV12-4 to TRBJ2-1, with TRBD2 matching over 8 bases. CDR3 size: 13 residues. The V gene end was trimmed by 1 base and the J gene end by 14 bases; junction bases not matched to a gene: 7. The CDR3 reads CASSLVPAGEKFF. CDR3 sequence (DNA): TGTGCCAGCAGTTTAGTCCCAGCGGGGGAAAAGTTCTTC.

The chain couples TRBV28 to TRBJ2-5, with 10 bases fitting TRBD2. The CDR3 spans 17 residues. CDR1 is MDHEN, CDR2 SYDVKM, per germline. V shed 6 bases and J 0 bases; nucleotides not matched to a gene: 10. The CDR3 DNA reads as TGTGCCAGCAGCCATCCCCCAACTAGCGGGAACCAAGAGACCCAGTACTTC. This encodes CASSHPPTSGNQETQYF.

This chain connects TRBV5-4 to TRBJ2-1; 11 bases map to TRBD1. The CDR3 runs 16 residues. Germline V gene sequence: CDR1 SGHNT, CDR2 YYREEE (reference sequence). The V gene end was trimmed by 1 base and the J gene end by 11 bases; junction bases not matched to a gene: 11. Here the CDR3 reads CASSLNLGQGGPKQFF. The CDR3, as DNA: TGTGCCAGCAGCTTGAATTTGGGACAGGGGGGGCCTAAGCAGTTCTTC. The full variable domain, completed using reference TRBV5-4 and TRBJ2-1, is ETGVTQSPTHLIKTRGQQVTLRCSSQSGHNTVSWYQQALGQGPQFIFQYYREEENGRGNFPPRFSGLQFPNYSSELNVNALELDDSALYLCASSLNLGQGGPKQFFGPGTRLTVL.

This sequence joins TRBV18 and TRBJ2-5; 8 nucleotides align to TRBD1. CDR1 and CDR2 from the germline V gene are KGHSH and LQKENI. The CDR3 length is 15 residues. The trim removed 3 bases at V and 1 base at J, leaving 4 bases unmatched. The chain's CDR3 is CASSPNRGVQETQYF. CDR3 in DNA: TGTGCCAGCTCACCTAACAGGGGGGTCCAAGAGACCCAGTACTTC. The variable domain in full, with the rest retrieved from reference TRBV18 and TRBJ2-5, is NAGVMQNPRHLVRRRGQEARLRCSPMKGHSHVYWYRQLPEEGLKFMVYLQKENIIDESGMPKERFSAEFPKEGPSILRIQQVVRGDSAAYFCASSPNRGVQETQYFGPGTRLLVL.